This T cell receptor (beta chain) was identified during a study of post-analysis software for immune sequencing data. On the study more broadly: The disease courses spanned relapsing-remitting, secondary progressive and progressive-relapsing forms of multiple sclerosis.

This clonotype showed up just a few times. No antigen is known for it. Overall study findings and caveats: TRBV5-6, TRBV5-1 and TRBV20-1 belonged to a set of a handful of TRBV segments that were more frequent in patients than controls.

Unique molecular identifiers had been added to the TCR beta cDNA libraries. In TCRdb, the PCR reads were re-called with MiXCR into one record per CDR3 protein. This sample yields 650,000 to 850,000 distinct CDR3 sequences, of which 46% are seen a single time; 4.9% belongs to the top ten. Trimming removed 1 base from V and 2 bases from J, with 9 bases in between. Germline CDR1 SGHTA, CDR2 FQGTGA. The CDR3 is made up of 14 amino acids. Input material: blood. The chain combines TRBV7-3 with TRBJ2-7, with a possible D match to TRBD2 (6 bases). The receptor was derived from a girl aged 10-17 years with multiple sclerosis. Here the CDR3 DNA reads TGTGCCAGCAGCTTAAGCGGGGACGCCTACGAGCAGTACTTC. Encoded protein: CASSLSGDAYEQYF.